These 23 T cell receptor beta chains came from one sample sequenced in a study of PD-1 blockade in mismatch repair-deficient tumors. The table came from immunoSEQ multiplex PCR; TCRdb's copy has only in-frame clones and leaves some out. This table has about 34,000 clones, 80% appearing once. Here the sequenced sample was PBMCs, taken less than 7 weeks after starting pembrolizumab. Every receptor here comes from an adult with mismatch repair-deficient cancer.

The chain joins TRBV11-2 to TRBJ2-7; D may be TRBD2 (6 bases). Germline CDR1 SGHAT, CDR2 FQNNGV. Trimming pared 3 bases from V and 7 bases from J, leaving 13 bases between. The CDR3 runs 13 residues. DNA for the CDR3: TGTGCCAGCAGCTTTATTCGGGAGAGGGAGCAGTACTTC. This encodes CASSFIREREQYF.

This clone was picked up one time. This chain joins TRBV27 and TRBJ2-5; 9 positions agree with TRBD2. CDR1 MNHEY and CDR2 SMNVEV come from the germline V gene (reference sequence). The CDR3 contains 15 residues. With V trimmed by 4 bases and J by 4 bases, 7 bases remained unmatched. CDR3 in DNA: TGTGCCAGCAGTTCCCCGCGGGAGGGGCGAGAGACCCAGTACTTC. Its translation is CASSSPREGRETQYF.

CDR3 coding DNA: TGTGCCAGCAGATATACAGGGACCCACGAGCAGTACTTC. Translation gives CASRYTGTHEQYF. The V call is TRBV5-4, the J call TRBJ2-7, with D possibly matching TRBD1 (6 bases). Deletions cut 5 bases from V and 5 bases from J, with 14 bases between. CDR1 is SGHNT, CDR2 YYREEE, per germline (reference sequence). The CDR3 contains 13 residues.

The chain couples TRBV7-9 to TRBJ2-1; 12 bases are a match to TRBD2. The CDR3 is made up of 19 amino acids. V was pared by 2 bases and J by 2 bases, with 10 bases of the junction left unmatched. The germline V gene encodes CDR1 SEHNR and CDR2 FQNEAQ (reference sequence). The chain's CDR3 is CASSLSPRTSGTAYNEQFF. In DNA form, the CDR3 reads TGTGCCAGCAGCTTATCCCCTCGGACTAGCGGGACAGCCTACAATGAGCAGTTCTTC. Supplemented by reference TRBV7-9 and TRBJ2-1, the full variable domain reads DTGVSQNPRHKITKRGQNVTFRCDPISEHNRLYWYRQTLGQGPEFLTYFQNEAQLEKSRLLSDRFSAERPKGSFSTLEIQRTEQGDSAMYLCASSLSPRTSGTAYNEQFFGPGTRLTVL.

A word on this clone: This sample also contains other DNA sequences that code for the same CDR3. The chain uses TRBV5-5 and TRBJ1-4, with TRBD1 identical over 7 bases. J was trimmed by 3 bases and V by 2 bases; bases with no gene match: 4. Germline V gene sequence: CDR1 SGHKS, CDR2 YYEKEE (reference sequence). This CDR3 has 15 residues. The CDR3 DNA reads TGTGCCAGCAGCTTTCGACAGGGCCCTAATGAAAAACTGTTTTTT. Protein sequence: CASSFRQGPNEKLFF.

In its sample, this clone was seen a few times. The gene calls are TRBV28 and TRBJ2-7; 7 bases match TRBD1. Germline V gene sequence: CDR1 MDHEN, CDR2 SYDVKM. This CDR3 region has 15 residues. Trimming removed 4 bases from V and 6 bases from J; junction bases left unmatched: 12. CDR3 region: CASSSLGGQPPEQYF. DNA of the CDR3: TGTGCCAGCAGTTCCCTAGGGGGACAGCCCCCCGAGCAGTACTTC.

This clone was seen more than once but under ten times. V and J are TRBV6-5 and TRBJ2-7; perhaps TRBD2 as D (5 bases). This CDR3 comprises 14 residues. Looked up from germline, CDR1 is MNHEY and CDR2 is SVGAGI. V was cut by 6 bases and J by 0 bases, with 12 bases left in between. The CDR3: CASRRTLSSYEQYF. The CDR3 DNA reads TGTGCCAGCAGGAGGACTCTCAGCTCCTACGAGCAGTACTTC.

The rearrangement links TRBV5-6 to TRBJ2-7, with a weak D call TRBD2 (5 bases). The germline V gene encodes CDR1 SGHDT and CDR2 YYEEEE. V was trimmed by 0 bases and J by 3 bases, leaving 7 bases between them. CDR3 length: 13 residues. The CDR3 sequence is CASSLEGDYEQYF. Here the CDR3 DNA reads TGTGCCAGCAGCTTGGAGGGAGACTACGAGCAGTACTTC.

In nucleotides, the CDR3 is TGTGCCAGCTGGGCAGAGGAGGGTTTGAGAGGGGCCAACGTCCTGACTTTC. Translation: CASWAEEGLRGANVLTF. The chain is built from TRBV5-4 and TRBJ2-6, with a tentative D call TRBD2 (6 bases). CDR1 and CDR2 from the germline V gene are SGHNT and YYREEE (reference sequence). This CDR3 has 17 amino acids. Trimming cost V 7 bases and J 4 bases, with 21 bases left between them.

The rearrangement uses TRBV4-2 and TRBJ2-2; D unresolved. The V gene's germline CDR1 is LGHNA and CDR2 YNFKEQ. This CDR3 region has 13 residues. Trimming took 4 bases from V and 3 from J, leaving 6 bases between them. CDR3 loop: CASSLVDTGELFF. CDR3 DNA: TGTGCCAGCAGCCTTGTAGACACCGGGGAGCTGTTTTTT.

This rearrangement joins TRBV30 to TRBJ1-1; 9 bases align to TRBD1. V trimming: 0 bases; J trimming: 4 bases; junction bases outside the gene matches: 0. CDR3 size: 13 residues. CDR1 and CDR2 (germline): GTSNPN, SVGIG (reference sequence). This CDR3 reads CAWSVQGATEAFF. The DNA for the CDR3 is TGTGCCTGGAGTGTACAGGGGGCCACTGAAGCTTTCTTT.

This chain links TRBV6-5 with TRBJ1-3, with TRBD1 as a possible D gene (5 bases). CDR1 and CDR2 from the germline V gene are MNHEY and SVGAGI. This CDR3 is built from 14 residues. The ends were cut back, 6 bases at V and 2 bases at J, with 11 bases in the middle. CDR3: CASSHGTAGNTIYF. The CDR3 region has the DNA TGTGCCAGCAGCCACGGGACTGCTGGAAACACCATATATTTT.

V is TRBV28 and J is TRBJ1-6; 9 bases map to TRBD1. The V and J ends lost 4 bases and 0 bases, in that order; junction bases with no gene match: 7. Germline V gene data show CDR1 as MDHEN and CDR2 as SYDVKM. The CDR3 has 18 residues. The DNA of the CDR3 is TGTGCCAGCAGTTCCGGGACAGGGCTTAGCTCCTATAATTCACCCCTCCACTTT. It codes for CASSSGTGLSSYNSPLHF.

The V gene is TRBV5-1, the J gene TRBJ2-3; TRBD2 might be the D (6 bases). The CDR3 spans 16 residues. V lost 3 bases, J lost 0 bases, and 14 bases lay in between. The germline gives CDR1 SGHRS, CDR2 YFSETQ. The CDR3 coding sequence is TGCGCCAGCAGCTCCGGACTAACCTCTAGCACAGATACGCAGTATTTT. This gives the protein CASSSGLTSSTDTQYF.

Only one count was recorded for this clone. The V and J genes are TRBV7-2 and TRBJ2-3; possibly TRBD2 for D (7 bases). This CDR3 contains 15 residues. The V gene lost 0 bases and the J gene lost 4 bases, with 11 bases spanning the gap. Germline V gives CDR1 SGHTA, CDR2 FQGNSA. In DNA form, the CDR3 reads TGTGCCAGCAGCTTAGCGGGAGGGGGGTCAGATACGCAGTATTTT. Its protein is CASSLAGGGSDTQYF.

The CDR3 DNA reads TGTGCCAGCAGCTTACAAGCGGGAGCCTACAATGAGCAGTTCTTC. Translating it yields CASSLQAGAYNEQFF. This chain uses TRBV11-2 with TRBJ2-1; 8 positions agree with TRBD2. Per germline, CDR1 SGHAT and CDR2 FQNNGV. The ends lost 2 bases at V and 2 bases at J; junction bases unmatched: 2. CDR3 length: 15 residues.

The rearrangement links TRBV6-1 to TRBJ2-1, with 9 bases identical to TRBD2. Losses at the gene ends were 1 base for V and 4 bases for J; bases not matched to a gene: 11. CDR3 length: 18 amino acids. The germline gives CDR1 MNHNS, CDR2 SASEGT. The CDR3 protein is CASSEVLAGSAQYNEQFF. The CDR3, as DNA: TGTGCCAGCAGTGAAGTGCTAGCGGGATCTGCCCAATACAATGAGCAGTTCTTC.

In this sample, this clone turned up once. V and J are TRBV4-1 and TRBJ2-1; TRBD2 agrees at 9 bases. Trimming took 0 bases from V and 10 from J; bases not matched to a gene: 10. The CDR3 loop spans 16 amino acids. Germline V lookup: CDR1 MGHRA, CDR2 YSYEKL. CDR3 DNA sequence: TGCGCCAGCAGCCAAGACCCCAGCGGGGGGCCTTGGGAGCAGTTCTTC. Translating it yields CASSQDPSGGPWEQFF.

The chain carries TRBV13 and TRBJ1-4; TRBD1 agrees at 9 bases. From germline, CDR1 is PRHDT and CDR2 FYEKMQ (reference sequence). The ends lost 4 bases at V and 7 bases at J; junction bases unmatched: 13. The CDR3 consists of 17 residues. The CDR3 bases are TGTGCCAGCAGCTCTCTCGGGGAGGGACAGGGCGGTGAAAAACTGTTTTTT. Translation: CASSSLGEGQGGEKLFF.

The gene calls are TRBV7-2 and TRBJ1-1; TRBD1 agrees at 7 bases. Looked up from germline, CDR1 is SGHTA and CDR2 is FQGNSA. This CDR3 contains 14 residues. V dropped 2 bases and J dropped 3; count of bases not matched to a gene: 3. The DNA of the CDR3 is TGTGCCAGCAGCTTACTGCAGGGGGACACTGAAGCTTTCTTT. It is translated as CASSLLQGDTEAFF.

The chain carries TRBV28 and TRBJ1-5; D may be TRBD1 (5 bases). The CDR3 has 15 residues. Germline CDR1 is MDHEN and CDR2 is SYDVKM. Between the trimmed V and J ends, which lost 9 bases and 6 bases, there was a span of 21 bases. CDR3 region: CASYSPEGLIQPQHF. The CDR3 DNA reads as TGTGCCAGTTACTCCCCGGAGGGGCTGATTCAGCCCCAGCATTTT. The whole variable domain, remainder taken from reference TRBV28 and TRBJ1-5, is DVKVTQSSRYLVKRTGEKVFLECVQDMDHENMFWYRQDPGLGLRLIYFSYDVKMKEKGDIPEGYSVSREKKERFSLILESASTNQTSMYLCASYSPEGLIQPQHFGDGTRLSIL.

This clone was observed a single time. The chain is built from TRBV6-5 and TRBJ2-3; 10 nucleotides agree with TRBD2. V was pared by 6 bases and J by 5 bases, with 8 bases of the junction left unmatched. Germline V gene sequence: CDR1 MNHEY, CDR2 SVGAGI. This CDR3 is 15 amino acids long. CDR3 region: CASSALAGAVDTQYF. CDR3 DNA: TGTGCCAGCAGCGCTCTAGCGGGAGCGGTAGATACGCAGTATTTT.

This rearrangement joins TRBV11-3 to TRBJ2-5, with 9 bases lining up with TRBD1. This CDR3 comprises 16 residues. V lost 3 bases and J lost 5; bases outside the gene matches: 10. The germline V gene has CDR1 SGHNT and CDR2 YENEEA. The CDR3 loop reads CASSFSTGTGLETQYF. Written as DNA, the CDR3 is TGTGCCAGCAGCTTTTCCACCGGGACAGGGTTGGAGACCCAGTACTTC.